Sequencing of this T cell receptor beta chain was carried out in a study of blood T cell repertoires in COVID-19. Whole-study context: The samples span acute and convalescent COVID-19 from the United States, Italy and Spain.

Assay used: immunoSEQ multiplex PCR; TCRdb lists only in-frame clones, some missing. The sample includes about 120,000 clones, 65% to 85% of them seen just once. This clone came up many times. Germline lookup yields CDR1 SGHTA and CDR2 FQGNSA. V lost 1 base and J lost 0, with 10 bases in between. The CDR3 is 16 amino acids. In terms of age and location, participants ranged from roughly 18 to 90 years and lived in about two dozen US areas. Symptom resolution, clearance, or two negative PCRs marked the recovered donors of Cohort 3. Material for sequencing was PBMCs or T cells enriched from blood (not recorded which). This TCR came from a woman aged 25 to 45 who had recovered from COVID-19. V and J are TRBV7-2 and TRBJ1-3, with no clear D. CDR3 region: CASSLVAGSSGNTIYF. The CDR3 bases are TGTGCCAGCAGCTTAGTGGCAGGTTCCTCTGGAAACACCATATATTTT.